Sequencing of this T cell receptor beta chain was carried out in a study of blood T cells in healthy people across ages. Then a second PCR, running roughly 7 to 11 cycles, was carried out with a sample-barcoded 5' primer and a J-beta primer mix. From the 5' RACE reads, TCRdb called clonotypes with MiXCR, one entry per CDR3 protein. Of about 930,000 distinct CDR3 sequences detected, under 35% appear once; the ten largest clones hold more than 8.5%. This clonotype was seen repeatedly, ten times or more. Antigen specificity is unknown. Study-level results: Since the PBMCs were unsorted, naive and antigen-experienced cells could not be conclusively compared.

These data were also filed under a second study, of T cells of mothers and their children. This second report adds: The donors comprised about 6 children and their three healthy Caucasian mothers. Second-round PCR products received sample barcodes and 2-4 random nucleotides from the M1S primer. Each mother yielded more than 8 million TCR beta CDR3 reads. Each child yielded 2.5 million to 3 million reads.

The sequence came from a middle-aged woman in good health. Sequences were obtained from blood.

The CDR3 protein is CASSLDRTGSDTQYF. CDR3 in DNA: TGTGCCAGCAGTTTAGATCGGACAGGGTCAGATACGCAGTATTTT. The chain employs TRBV12-3 or TRBV12-4 and TRBJ2-3; 8 positions match TRBD1. V lost 1 base and J lost 4; bases outside the gene matches: 4. This CDR3 has 15 amino acids.